This TCR beta chain came from a study of preoperative IRX-2 immunotherapy in early breast cancer. CDR1 MNHEY and CDR2 SVGAGI come from the germline V gene. The CDR3 sequence is 13 residues long. The V and J ends lost 0 bases and 3 bases respectively, with 6 bases between them. Treatment reported: preoperative locoregional IRX-2 cytokine immunotherapy. Patients received preoperative, locoregional IRX-2 cytokine immunotherapy in a phase Ib study. Using immunoSEQ multiplex PCR, the repertoire was profiled, and TCRdb retains in-frame clones only, with some absent. This table holds roughly 62,000 clones, roughly 94% found once.

This specimen was taken from a patient treated with IRX-2 immunotherapy. This receptor was taken from a human donor with breast cancer. The chain uses TRBV6-5 and TRBJ2-7; D gene unclear. CDR3 residues: CASSYSFRYEQYF. CDR3 DNA sequence: TGTGCCAGCAGTTACTCTTTCCGCTACGAGCAGTACTTC.